The TCR beta chain under discussion was sequenced for a study of technical replicates of blood from a few donors. The V and J ends lost 1 base and 2 bases, in that order; junction bases with no gene match: 12. The germline gives CDR1 SGHRS, CDR2 YFSETQ. The CDR3 totals 17 residues. A single count supports this clone. The protocol was immunoSEQ multiplex PCR, while the TCRdb copy is restricted to in-frame clones and leaves out a portion. The sample shows approximately 49,000 clones, 80% to 95% of them seen only once. The clonotype comes from a human donor in good health. Some clones in this sample may be carry-over from other donors' samples. The chain combines TRBV5-1 with TRBJ2-7, with 7 bases matching TRBD1. The sample taken for sequencing was PBMCs. CDR3 sequence reads: CASSLFPRQGRTYEQYF. The CDR3 region has the DNA TGCGCCAGCAGCTTGTTTCCTCGACAGGGACGGACCTACGAGCAGTACTTC.